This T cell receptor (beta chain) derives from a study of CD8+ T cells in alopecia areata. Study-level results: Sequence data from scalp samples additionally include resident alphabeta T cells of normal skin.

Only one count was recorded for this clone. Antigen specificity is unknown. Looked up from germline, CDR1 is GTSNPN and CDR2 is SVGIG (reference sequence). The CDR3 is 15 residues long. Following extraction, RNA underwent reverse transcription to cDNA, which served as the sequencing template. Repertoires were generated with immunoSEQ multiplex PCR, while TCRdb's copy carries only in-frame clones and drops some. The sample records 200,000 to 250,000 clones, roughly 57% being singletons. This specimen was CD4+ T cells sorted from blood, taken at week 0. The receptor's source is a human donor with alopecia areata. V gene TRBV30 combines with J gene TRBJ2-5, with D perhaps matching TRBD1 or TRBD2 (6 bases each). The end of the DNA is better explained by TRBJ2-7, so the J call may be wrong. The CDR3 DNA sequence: TGTGCCTGGAGTGTACGACGCGGGACATCCTACGAGCAGTACTTC. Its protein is CAWSVRRGTSYEQYF.